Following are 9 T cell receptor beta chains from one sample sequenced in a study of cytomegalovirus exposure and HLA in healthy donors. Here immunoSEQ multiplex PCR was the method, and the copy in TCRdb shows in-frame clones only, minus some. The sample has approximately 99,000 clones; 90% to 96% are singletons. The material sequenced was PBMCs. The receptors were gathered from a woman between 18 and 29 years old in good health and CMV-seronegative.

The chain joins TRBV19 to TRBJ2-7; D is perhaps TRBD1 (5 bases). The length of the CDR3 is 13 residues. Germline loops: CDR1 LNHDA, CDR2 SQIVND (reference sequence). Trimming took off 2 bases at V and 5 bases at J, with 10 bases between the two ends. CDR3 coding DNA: TGTGCCAGTAGTATAAGGGGTCGTAACGAGCAGTACTTC. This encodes CASSIRGRNEQYF.

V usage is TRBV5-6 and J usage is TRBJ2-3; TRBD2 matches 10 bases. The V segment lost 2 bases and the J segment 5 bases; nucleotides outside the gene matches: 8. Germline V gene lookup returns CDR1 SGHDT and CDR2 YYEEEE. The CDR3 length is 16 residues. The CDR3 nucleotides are TGTGCCAGCAGCTTCCGGAGCGGGGGGGCCTTAGATACGCAGTATTTT. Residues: CASSFRSGGALDTQYF.

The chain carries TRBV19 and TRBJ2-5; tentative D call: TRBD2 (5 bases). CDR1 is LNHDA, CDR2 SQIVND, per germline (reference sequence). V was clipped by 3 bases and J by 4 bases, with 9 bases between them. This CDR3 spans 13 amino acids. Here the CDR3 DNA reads TGTGCCAGTAGTATGGAGGTTCGAGAGACCCAGTACTTC. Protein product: CASSMEVRETQYF.

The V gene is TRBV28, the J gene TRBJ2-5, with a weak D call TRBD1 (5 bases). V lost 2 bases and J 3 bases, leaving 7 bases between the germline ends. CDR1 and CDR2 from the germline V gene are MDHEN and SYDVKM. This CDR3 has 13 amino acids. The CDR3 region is CASSLGREETQYF. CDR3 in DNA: TGTGCCAGCAGTTTAGGCAGGGAAGAGACCCAGTACTTC.

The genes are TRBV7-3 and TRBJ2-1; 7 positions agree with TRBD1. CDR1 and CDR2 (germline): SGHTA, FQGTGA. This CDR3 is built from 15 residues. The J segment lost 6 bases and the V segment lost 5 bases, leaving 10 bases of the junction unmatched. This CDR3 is CASSARQGWSNEQFF. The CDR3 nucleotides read TGTGCCAGCAGCGCCCGACAGGGATGGAGCAATGAGCAGTTCTTC.

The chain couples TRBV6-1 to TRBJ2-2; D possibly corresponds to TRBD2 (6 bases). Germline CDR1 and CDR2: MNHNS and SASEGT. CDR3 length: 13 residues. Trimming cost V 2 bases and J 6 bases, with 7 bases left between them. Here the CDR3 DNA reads TGTGCCAGCAGTGAATGGGGGGCCGGGGAGCTGTTTTTT. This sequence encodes CASSEWGAGELFF.

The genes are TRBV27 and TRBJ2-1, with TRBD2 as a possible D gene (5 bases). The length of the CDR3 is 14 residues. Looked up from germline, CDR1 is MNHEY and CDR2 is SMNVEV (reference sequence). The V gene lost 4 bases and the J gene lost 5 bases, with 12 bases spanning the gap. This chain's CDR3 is CASSSIGVHNEQFF. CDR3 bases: TGTGCCAGCAGTTCCATCGGGGTACACAATGAGCAGTTCTTC.

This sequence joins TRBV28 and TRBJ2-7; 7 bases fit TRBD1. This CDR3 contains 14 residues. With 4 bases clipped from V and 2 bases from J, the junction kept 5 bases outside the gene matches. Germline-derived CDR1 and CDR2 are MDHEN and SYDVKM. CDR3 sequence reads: CASSSTGPPYEQYF. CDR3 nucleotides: TGTGCCAGCAGTTCGACAGGGCCGCCCTACGAGCAGTACTTC.

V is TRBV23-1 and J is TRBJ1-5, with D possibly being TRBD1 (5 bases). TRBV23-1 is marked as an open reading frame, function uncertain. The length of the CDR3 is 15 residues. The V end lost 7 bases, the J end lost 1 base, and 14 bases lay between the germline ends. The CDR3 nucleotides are TGCGCCAGCATCAGGTGGGGCCCAAGCAATCAGCCCCAGCATTTT. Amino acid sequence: CASIRWGPSNQPQHF.